Sequencing of this T cell receptor beta chain was carried out in a study of cytomegalovirus exposure and HLA in healthy donors. V lost 0 bases, J lost 6 bases, and 11 bases lay in between. Germline lookup yields CDR1 LGHNA and CDR2 YSLEER. The CDR3 sequence is 14 residues long. 60 Vbeta and 13 Jbeta primers were used in PCR. Assay used: immunoSEQ multiplex PCR; TCRdb lists only in-frame clones, some missing. The table includes 84,000 or so clones, roughly 83% detected once. This sequence originates from a woman aged 45-65 years in good health and CMV-seronegative. Sequenced input: PBMCs. The V gene is TRBV4-3, the J gene TRBJ1-1; D not resolved. CDR3 sequence: CASSQDVSVPEAFF. CDR3 DNA: TGCGCCAGCAGCCAAGATGTCTCCGTCCCTGAAGCTTTCTTT.